This entry features one T cell receptor beta chain sequence. This entry is derived from a study of blood T cell repertoires in COVID-19. About the research overall: Nucleic acid was either cDNA or gDNA, and it came from T cells, B-cell-depleted T cells, or PBMCs.

The data were produced by immunoSEQ multiplex PCR, yet TCRdb's version contains in-frame clones alone and is incomplete. This table has 250,000 to 300,000 clones, 80% to 85% appearing once. Germline loops: CDR1 SGHNT, CDR2 YENEEA. There are 12 residues in the CDR3. Trimming pared 5 bases from V and 3 bases from J, leaving 8 bases between. The sample was PBMCs or T cells enriched from blood (not recorded which). This clonotype was obtained from a man aged 35-49 years who had been exposed to COVID-19. V gene TRBV11-3 combines with J gene TRBJ2-7; maybe TRBD1 (6 bases). In DNA form, the CDR3 reads TGTGCCAGCAGCCCGACAGGCTACGAGCAGTACTTC. Its translation is CASSPTGYEQYF.